Each of the 10 T cell receptor beta chains below was sequenced from the same sample in a study of blood T cell repertoires in COVID-19. The repertoire was sequenced with immunoSEQ multiplex PCR; TCRdb's copy has only in-frame clones and lacks some. The sample consists of around 150,000 clones, approximately 93% of them appearing once. Material for sequencing was peripheral blood. These receptor sequences come from an older woman with COVID-19, enrolled during active disease.

The genes are TRBV9 and TRBJ2-7, with a weak D call TRBD1 (6 bases). Germline V CDR1 and CDR2: SGDLS, YYNGEE. This CDR3 region has 14 residues. The germline V and J ends were trimmed by 0 bases and 2 bases, with 9 bases remaining between them. The CDR3 sequence is CASSVDRDTYEQYF. The DNA of the CDR3 is TGTGCCAGCAGCGTAGATAGGGACACCTACGAGCAGTACTTC.

The chain carries TRBV27 and TRBJ1-2; 9 bases are a match to TRBD1. CDR1 is MNHEY, CDR2 SMNVEV, per germline (reference sequence). CDR3 size: 16 residues. V lost 5 bases and J lost 3; bases outside the gene matches: 10. The CDR3 loop is CASSLYGTGWHYGYTF. Written as DNA, the CDR3 is TGTGCCAGCAGTCTATATGGGACAGGGTGGCACTATGGCTACACCTTC.

The chain uses TRBV9 and TRBJ2-1; 14 nucleotides match TRBD2. The germline gives CDR1 SGDLS, CDR2 YYNGEE. V trimming: 2 bases; J trimming: 4 bases; junction bases outside the gene matches: 5. The CDR3 covers 17 residues. CDR3 DNA sequence: TGTGCCAGCAGCGTGGGGACTAGCGGGGGATATTACAATGAGCAGTTCTTC. It specifies CASSVGTSGGYYNEQFF.

V and J are TRBV9 and TRBJ1-1; D uncertain. CDR1 and CDR2 from the germline V gene are SGDLS and YYNGEE. The CDR3 runs to 13 residues. V was pared by 3 bases and J by 4 bases, with 10 bases between. The CDR3 DNA reads TGTGCCAGCAGCGGTCTAGCGGGCACTGAAGCTTTCTTT. Protein: CASSGLAGTEAFF.

J is TRBJ1-1 and V is TRBV7-9; the D is unclear. Trimming left V 5 bases short and J 1 base short, with 8 bases between. The CDR3 sequence is 13 residues long. Per the germline V gene, CDR1 is SEHNR and CDR2 is FQNEAQ (reference sequence). The CDR3 region is CASSAGGNTEAFF. The CDR3 nucleotides read TGTGCCAGCAGCGCCGGCGGGAACACTGAAGCTTTCTTT. Supplemented by reference TRBV7-9 and TRBJ1-1, the full variable domain reads DTGVSQNPRHKITKRGQNVTFRCDPISEHNRLYWYRQTLGQGPEFLTYFQNEAQLEKSRLLSDRFSAERPKGSFSTLEIQRTEQGDSAMYLCASSAGGNTEAFFGQGTRLTVV.

V is TRBV6-1 and J is TRBJ1-1; D remains ambiguous. This CDR3 is built from 15 residues. Trimming removed 3 bases from V and 1 base from J, with 12 bases in between. Per germline, CDR1 MNHNS and CDR2 SASEGT. CDR3: CASSDGVRPNTEAFF. In nucleotides, the CDR3 is TGTGCCAGCAGTGACGGGGTCAGACCGAACACTGAAGCTTTCTTT.

V and J are TRBV5-5 and TRBJ1-5, with unresolved D. The length of the CDR3 is 13 residues. V was cut by 4 bases and J by 0 bases, with 5 bases left in between. CDR1 and CDR2 from the germline V gene are SGHKS and YYEKEE (reference sequence). DNA for the CDR3: TGTGCCAGCAGCCCTTATAGCAATCAGCCCCAGCATTTT. Protein: CASSPYSNQPQHF. The entire variable domain, with the rest obtained from reference TRBV5-5 and TRBJ1-5, is as follows: DAGVTQSPTHLIKTRGQQVTLRCSPISGHKSVSWYQQVLGQGPQFIFQYYEKEERGRGNFPDRFSARQFPNYSSELNVNALLLGDSALYLCASSPYSNQPQHFGDGTRLSIL.

The chain links TRBV2 to TRBJ1-1, with TRBD1 matching over 7 bases. The germline V gene encodes CDR1 SNHLY and CDR2 FYNNEI. Trimming removed 11 bases from V and 1 base from J; junction bases left unmatched: 7. The CDR3 runs 13 residues. CDR3 nucleotides: TGTGCCTCTCGGGGACAGCCGAACACTGAAGCTTTCTTT. This codes for CASRGQPNTEAFF.

The V call is TRBV7-9, the J call TRBJ1-5, with D maybe TRBD1 (6 bases). V lost 4 bases, J lost 2 bases, and 12 bases lay in between. CDR1 and CDR2 (germline): SEHNR, FQNEAQ (reference sequence). The CDR3 sequence is 15 residues long. CDR3 amino acids: CASSSQGRGNQPQHF. CDR3 DNA sequence: TGTGCCAGCAGCTCACAGGGACGCGGCAATCAGCCCCAGCATTTT.

This chain connects TRBV11-2 to TRBJ2-7, with D possibly matching TRBD1 (6 bases). CDR1 is SGHAT and CDR2 is FQNNGV in the germline V gene. Trimming stripped 7 bases from V and 5 bases from J, with 18 bases between. The CDR3 runs 14 residues. The CDR3, as DNA: TGTGCCAGCACCCCGGGGAACAGGGCAAACGAGCAGTACTTC. This encodes CASTPGNRANEQYF.